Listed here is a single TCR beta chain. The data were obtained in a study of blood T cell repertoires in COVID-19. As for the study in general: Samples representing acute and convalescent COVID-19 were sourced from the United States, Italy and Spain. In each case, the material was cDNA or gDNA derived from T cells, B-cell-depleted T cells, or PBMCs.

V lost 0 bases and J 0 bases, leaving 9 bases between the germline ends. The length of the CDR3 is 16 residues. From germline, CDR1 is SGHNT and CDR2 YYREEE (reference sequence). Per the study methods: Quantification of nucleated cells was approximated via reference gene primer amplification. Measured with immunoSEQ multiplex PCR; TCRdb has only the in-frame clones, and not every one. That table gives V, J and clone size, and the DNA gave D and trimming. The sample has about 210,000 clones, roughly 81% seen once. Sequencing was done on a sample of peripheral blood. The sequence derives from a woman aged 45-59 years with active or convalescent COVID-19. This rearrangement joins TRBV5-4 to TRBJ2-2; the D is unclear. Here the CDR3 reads CASSLETDANTGELFF. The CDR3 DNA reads TGTGCCAGCAGCTTGGAAACAGATGCGAACACCGGGGAGCTGTTTTTT.